The next 5 T cell receptor beta chains were all read from a single sample in a study of blood T cell repertoires in COVID-19. Assay used: immunoSEQ multiplex PCR; TCRdb lists only in-frame clones, some missing. This table holds a few hundred thousand clones, more than 90% found once. Sequenced input: peripheral blood. The receptors were gathered from a person aged 18 to 30 with COVID-19, enrolled during active disease.

This clone showed up just a few times. CDR3 amino acids: CASSLSGLSPEQYF. The CDR3 nucleotides are TGCGCCAGCTCGCTATCGGGACTATCCCCGGAACAGTACTTC. The rearrangement links TRBV10-2 to TRBJ2-7; 7 bases match TRBD2. CDR1 is WSHSY, CDR2 SAAADI, per germline. The V and J ends lost 8 bases and 10 bases, in that order; junction bases with no gene match: 17. The CDR3 is made up of 14 amino acids.

The chain links TRBV12-3 or TRBV12-4 to TRBJ2-5; perhaps TRBD2 as D (5 bases). V lost 10 bases and J lost 2, with 11 bases in between. The length of the CDR3 is 12 residues. This CDR3 reads CATGLTQETQYF. CDR3 DNA: TGTGCCACCGGACTCACTCAAGAGACCCAGTACTTC.

CDR3 residues: CASSPRGSGRNYEQYF. The CDR3 region has the DNA TGTGCCAGCAGCCCGAGGGGAAGCGGGAGGAACTACGAGCAGTACTTC. This chain joins TRBV13 and TRBJ2-7; 9 bases agree with TRBD2. The CDR3 spans 16 residues. V shed 5 bases and J 3 bases; nucleotides not matched to a gene: 11. The germline V gene encodes CDR1 PRHDT and CDR2 FYEKMQ (reference sequence).

The chain employs TRBV10-3 and TRBJ2-5; no definite D call. The CDR3 sequence is 13 residues long. The V end was cut by 6 bases, the J end by 3 bases, with 11 bases between. The germline V gene encodes CDR1 ENHRY and CDR2 SYGVKD. The CDR3 loop is CAIRTTEKETQYF. The CDR3 DNA is TGTGCCATCAGAACCACAGAGAAAGAGACCCAGTACTTC.

V gene TRBV4-1 combines with J gene TRBJ1-3; D perhaps matches TRBD1 (5 bases). The length of the CDR3 is 15 residues. V gave up 2 bases and J gave up 0 bases, with 8 bases separating them. Germline V CDR1 and CDR2: MGHRA, YSYEKL. CDR3 region: CASSQWGLSGNTIYF. CDR3 bases: TGCGCCAGCAGCCAATGGGGACTCTCTGGAAACACCATATATTTT.